This paragraph covers one TCR beta chain sequence. As yet, its antigen is unknown. The CDR3 is 13 amino acids. With 2 bases removed from V and 8 bases from J, the gap between germline ends came to 10 bases. Germline V gene data show CDR1 as LNHDA and CDR2 as SQIVND (reference sequence). The data derive from a study of OX40 agonist ivuxolimab in advanced cancers. Turning to the study itself: Earlier anti-PD-1, anti-PD-L1 or anti-CTLA-4 therapy was permitted; roughly 42% had received some. General observations from the study: CD8+ T cells averaged more expanded clones than CD4+. Low normalized T-cell clonal expansion also characterized some of the nonresponders. Partly responding patients at 0.1-3.0 mg/kg showed some of the smallest clonal expansion.

TCRdb's copy holds only in-frame clones and misses some; the assay was immunoSEQ multiplex PCR. The table lists 70,000 to 95,000 clones, 94% of them singletons. The sequencing used CD4+ or CD8+ T cells sorted from blood, collected in a trial of the OX40 agonist ivuxolimab. The chain employs TRBV19 and TRBJ2-1; the D gene is possibly TRBD2 (5 bases). The source is an adult with an advanced solid tumor such as melanoma, head and neck, liver or kidney cancer. In DNA form, the CDR3 reads TGTGCCAGTAGTATAAATGAGGGATATGAGCAGTTCTTC. It encodes CASSINEGYEQFF.